This entry features one T cell receptor beta chain sequence. The target antigen is unknown. These data are taken from a study of CXCR4 blockade with PD-1 therapy in pancreatic cancer. Profiled with immunoSEQ multiplex PCR; TCRdb holds only in-frame clones, not every one. The data contain 5,000 to 6,500 clones, roughly 36% of them singletons. The CDR3 length is 17 residues. Germline lookup yields CDR1 MDHEN and CDR2 SYDVKM. Trimming took off 6 bases at V and 3 bases at J, with 23 bases between the two ends. Points from the study as a whole: Intratumoral clonality (mean roughly 0.14) exceeded healthy blood (under 0.055) but did not track survival. Without paired alpha-beta data, shared specificity of dominant clones is unconfirmed. Clone frequency correlated with its number of distinct nucleotide rearrangements.

The V and J genes are TRBV28 and TRBJ2-5; no clear D. This clonotype originated in a human donor with pancreatic ductal adenocarcinoma. Material: tumor tissue. CDR3 sequence (DNA): TGTGCCAGCAGATCTTGGACGGACCCGATGAAAAAAGAGACCCAGTACTTC. Translation: CASRSWTDPMKKETQYF. The complete variable domain, with remaining parts taken from reference TRBV28 and TRBJ2-5, reads DVKVTQSSRYLVKRTGEKVFLECVQDMDHENMFWYRQDPGLGLRLIYFSYDVKMKEKGDIPEGYSVSREKKERFSLILESASTNQTSMYLCASRSWTDPMKKETQYFGPGTRLLVL.